This T cell receptor (beta chain) was sequenced in a study of blood T cell repertoires in COVID-19. Study-wide context: From the United States, Italy and Spain came samples of acute and convalescent COVID-19. T cells, B-cell-depleted T cells, or PBMCs provided the cDNA or gDNA that served as material.

In germline, CDR1 is SGHTA, CDR2 FQGNSA. V gave up 1 base and J gave up 6 bases, with 8 bases separating them. The CDR3 sequence is 13 residues long. The authors' processing: Reference gene primer amplification gave nucleated cell count estimates. Sequenced by immunoSEQ multiplex PCR; TCRdb stores in-frame clones only, minus some. For V, J and clone size, that table is used; D and trimming come from the DNA. This table has about 270,000 clones, about nine tenths appearing once. The source material was peripheral blood. The V gene is TRBV7-2, the J gene TRBJ2-3; the D is unclear. The receptor comes from a man aged 50-60 years with acute or convalescent COVID-19. The CDR3 region is CASSLGWSDTQYF. CDR3 nucleotides: TGTGCCAGCAGCTTAGGCTGGAGTGATACGCAGTATTTT.